The 25 T cell receptor beta chains presented below share a single source sample, sequenced in a study of blood T cell repertoires in COVID-19. Sequenced by immunoSEQ multiplex PCR; TCRdb stores in-frame clones only, minus some. The table has 240,000 or so clones, approximately 90% seen once. The sample consisted of PBMCs or T cells enriched from blood (not recorded which). All receptors come from a man in his fifties who had been exposed to COVID-19.

This clone turned up a few times. The chain is built from TRBV24-1 and TRBJ2-1, with a possible D match to TRBD2 (7 bases). Germline values: CDR1 KGHDR, CDR2 SFDVKD. Trimming pared 7 bases from V and 7 bases from J, leaving 13 bases between. This CDR3 contains 13 residues. The CDR3 sequence is CATSSGGPNEQFF. For the CDR3, the DNA is TGTGCCACCAGCTCCGGGGGGCCTAATGAGCAGTTCTTC.

V and J are TRBV13 and TRBJ1-4, with D perhaps matching TRBD1 (5 bases). V was cut by 2 bases and J by 7 bases, with 17 bases left in between. The CDR3 has 16 residues. CDR1 is PRHDT and CDR2 is FYEKMQ in the germline V gene (reference sequence). The CDR3 region is CASSLLQAGRAEKLFF. The CDR3 DNA is TGTGCCAGCAGCTTATTGCAGGCAGGGCGAGCTGAAAAACTGTTTTTT.

V and J are TRBV11-3 and TRBJ2-3, with D possibly TRBD1 on 5 matching bases. The CDR3 spans 13 residues. Looked up from germline, CDR1 is SGHNT and CDR2 is YENEEA. Trimming pared 2 bases from V and 4 bases from J, leaving 7 bases between. The CDR3 region is CASSLWGADTQYF. The CDR3, as DNA: TGTGCCAGCAGCTTATGGGGCGCAGATACGCAGTATTTT.

The CDR3 nucleotides are TGTGCCAGTAGTATGACAGGGGTTAACTATGGCTACACCTTC. It codes for CASSMTGVNYGYTF. This chain uses TRBV19 with TRBJ1-2; TRBD1 agrees at 8 bases. CDR1 and CDR2 from the germline V gene are LNHDA and SQIVND (reference sequence). J lost 1 base, V lost 3 bases, and 1 base had no gene match. The CDR3 is made up of 14 amino acids.

This clone came up once. The chain employs TRBV9 and TRBJ2-7; maybe TRBD1 (5 bases). There are 14 residues in the CDR3. V was cut by 0 bases and J by 0 bases, with 7 bases left in between. CDR1 and CDR2 from the germline V gene are SGDLS and YYNGEE. This chain's CDR3 is CASSVGDSSYEQYF. CDR3 coding DNA: TGTGCCAGCAGCGTAGGTGACAGCTCCTACGAGCAGTACTTC.

The chain uses TRBV6-5 and TRBJ1-1; D is undetermined. The CDR3 contains 15 residues. V dropped 6 bases and J dropped 2 bases, with 16 bases sitting between them. Per germline, CDR1 MNHEY and CDR2 SVGAGI. The CDR3 spells CASSVHHSYNTEAFF. The DNA for the CDR3 is TGTGCCAGCAGCGTCCACCACTCCTATAACACTGAAGCTTTCTTT.

The CDR3 region is CASSAGQGNQPQHF. The CDR3, as DNA: TGTGCCAGCAGCGCTGGACAGGGAAATCAGCCCCAGCATTTT. The rearrangement links TRBV9 to TRBJ1-5; 8 nucleotides agree with TRBD1. The germline V gene encodes CDR1 SGDLS and CDR2 YYNGEE. The CDR3 runs to 14 residues. Losses at the gene ends were 3 bases for V and 4 bases for J; bases not matched to a gene: 3.

The chain joins TRBV4-1 to TRBJ1-5; TRBD1 matches at 8 bases. In germline, CDR1 is MGHRA, CDR2 YSYEKL. Trimming cost V 2 bases and J 5 bases; bases outside gene matches: 11. This CDR3 is built from 17 residues. The CDR3 protein is CASSQQLRGQSHQPQHF. The CDR3, as DNA: TGCGCCAGCAGCCAACAACTCAGGGGGCAGTCCCATCAGCCCCAGCATTTT.

In its sample, this clone was seen a few times. V usage is TRBV3-1 (or the pseudogene TRBV3-2) and J usage is TRBJ2-3; 9 nucleotides align to TRBD2. The CDR3 runs 14 residues. The J segment lost 9 bases and the V segment lost 2 bases, leaving 6 bases of the junction unmatched. Per germline, CDR1 LGHDT and CDR2 YNNKEL (reference sequence). Here the CDR3 reads CASSQNPTSGTQYF. The CDR3 DNA follows: TGTGCCAGCAGCCAAAATCCTACTAGCGGGACGCAGTATTTT.

This clone appeared once. This sequence joins TRBV5-1 and TRBJ1-4; D is possibly TRBD1 (6 bases). From germline, CDR1 is SGHRS and CDR2 YFSETQ. The CDR3 length is 17 residues. Trimming shortened V by 3 bases and J by 0 bases, and 15 bases separated the two germline ends. In DNA, the CDR3 is TGCGCCAGCAGCTCGGACAGTCGTCACGCAACTAATGAAAAACTGTTTTTT. Translated: CASSSDSRHATNEKLFF.

V gene TRBV24-1 combines with J gene TRBJ2-1, with 9 nucleotides matching TRBD1. The CDR3 consists of 15 residues. After removal of 4 bases from V and 10 bases from J, the junction contained 10 bases not matched to a gene. Germline V lookup: CDR1 KGHDR, CDR2 SFDVKD. CDR3 loop: CATSDPGQGGVEQFF. CDR3 nucleotide sequence: TGTGCCACCAGTGACCCGGGACAGGGCGGGGTCGAGCAGTTCTTC.

J is TRBJ1-2 and V is TRBV9; tentatively, D is TRBD1 (5 bases). Trimming removed 3 bases from V and 10 bases from J, with 13 bases in between. The CDR3 sequence is 12 residues long. CDR1 SGDLS and CDR2 YYNGEE come from the germline V gene. CDR3 nucleotide sequence: TGTGCCAGCAGCGGAGCAGGGTTGGACTACACCTTC. Translating gives CASSGAGLDYTF.

This chain uses TRBV9 with TRBJ2-3; D is perhaps TRBD1 (6 bases). CDR3 length: 14 residues. CDR1 is SGDLS, CDR2 YYNGEE, per germline. Trimming took 3 bases from V and 3 from J, leaving 11 bases between them. As DNA, the CDR3 is TGTGCCAGCAGCGCCCGGCAGGGGACAGATACGCAGTATTTT. Translating gives CASSARQGTDTQYF.

The gene calls are TRBV6-5 and TRBJ1-1, with no clear D. Germline values: CDR1 MNHEY, CDR2 SVGAGI. The CDR3 has 12 residues. V was cut by 6 bases and J by 5 bases, with 10 bases left in between. CDR3 region: CASSIFGTEAFF. The CDR3 DNA reads as TGTGCCAGCAGCATATTCGGGACTGAAGCTTTCTTT.

V and J are TRBV3-1 (or the pseudogene TRBV3-2) and TRBJ2-1, with D possibly matching TRBD2 (5 bases). The CDR3 has 18 residues. CDR1 and CDR2 from the germline V gene are LGHDT and YNNKEL (reference sequence). Trimming stripped 3 bases from V and 0 bases from J, with 18 bases between. The DNA of the CDR3 is TGTGCCAGCAGCCACGCATCCTGGGGAGAGAGCTCCTACAATGAGCAGTTCTTC. It is translated as CASSHASWGESSYNEQFF.

The chain is built from TRBV7-3 and TRBJ2-5; unclear D gene. Germline values: CDR1 SGHTA, CDR2 FQGTGA. This CDR3 region has 14 residues. The V end lost 5 bases, the J end lost 1 base, and 11 bases lay between the germline ends. CDR3 amino acids: CASSPTSSQETQYF. The CDR3 DNA reads TGTGCCAGCAGCCCAACATCAAGCCAAGAGACCCAGTACTTC. Based on the CDR3 plus reference TRBV7-3 and TRBJ2-5, the full variable domain is GAGVSQTPSNKVTEKGKYVELRCDPISGHTALYWYRQSLGQGPEFLIYFQGTGAADDSGLPNDRFFAVRPEGSVSTLKIQRTERGDSAVYLCASSPTSSQETQYFGPGTRLLVL.

V and J are TRBV27 and TRBJ1-6; possible D gene TRBD1, 6 bases. Trimming stripped 1 base from V and 9 bases from J, with 13 bases between. Germline CDR1 MNHEY, CDR2 SMNVEV (reference sequence). The CDR3 is 15 residues long. The CDR3 DNA is TGTGCCAGCAGTTTATGGGGGGGGCTGGTTTCACCCCTCCACTTT. The encoded protein is CASSLWGGLVSPLHF.

The V gene is TRBV6-4, the J gene TRBJ2-1, with D maybe TRBD2 (5 bases). This CDR3 has 14 amino acids. Germline values: CDR1 MRHNA, CDR2 SNTAGT. V was pared by 4 bases and J by 3 bases, with 10 bases between. CDR3 protein: CASSASGSYNEQFF. The CDR3 nucleotides read TGTGCCAGCAGTGCCAGCGGCAGCTACAATGAGCAGTTCTTC.

This chain uses TRBV5-1 with TRBJ2-1, with 12 bases aligning to TRBD2. Germline V gene sequence: CDR1 SGHRS, CDR2 YFSETQ. The V segment lost 6 bases and the J segment 4 bases; nucleotides outside the gene matches: 2. The CDR3 consists of 14 residues. The CDR3 spells CASTGLAGYNEQFF. In DNA, the CDR3 is TGCGCCAGCACCGGACTAGCGGGGTACAATGAGCAGTTCTTC.

The chain is built from TRBV11-3 and TRBJ2-4; tentatively, D is TRBD1 (5 bases). This CDR3 is 13 amino acids long. Deletions cut 2 bases from V and 7 bases from J, with 9 bases between. Germline CDR1 SGHNT, CDR2 YENEEA. DNA for the CDR3: TGTGCCAGCAGCTTATACAGACAGAACATTCAGTACTTC. Amino acid sequence: CASSLYRQNIQYF.

The chain uses TRBV6-5 and TRBJ2-3, with 12 bases lining up with TRBD2. The CDR3 runs 15 residues. Trimming cost V 6 bases and J 6 bases; bases outside gene matches: 7. CDR1 MNHEY and CDR2 SVGAGI come from the germline V gene. This CDR3 is CASRQLAGGADTQYF. The CDR3 bases are TGTGCCAGCAGGCAACTAGCGGGGGGCGCGGATACGCAGTATTTT.

The rearrangement links TRBV29-1 to TRBJ2-7; 8 positions agree with TRBD1. From germline, CDR1 is SQVTM and CDR2 ANQGSEA. This CDR3 region has 15 residues. With V trimmed by 3 bases and J by 0 bases, 7 bases remained unmatched. The CDR3 nucleotides are TGCAGCGTTGAGTTCGGTACAGGGGGCTCCTACGAGCAGTACTTC. It is translated as CSVEFGTGGSYEQYF.

The chain employs TRBV28 and TRBJ1-2; D call uncertain. Deletions cut 8 bases from V and 4 bases from J, with 26 bases between. The CDR3 extends over 17 amino acids. Per germline, CDR1 MDHEN and CDR2 SYDVKM. CDR3 sequence reads: CASLTSGLPSRSYGYTF. CDR3 coding DNA: TGTGCCAGCTTAACGTCTGGACTACCCAGCCGATCCTATGGCTACACCTTC.

The chain uses TRBV28 and TRBJ2-3; TRBD1 agrees at 7 bases. From germline, CDR1 is MDHEN and CDR2 SYDVKM. CDR3 length: 14 amino acids. Trimming at V came to 6 bases and at J to 2 bases, leaving 5 bases not matched to a gene. The CDR3 bases are TGTGCCAGCAGACCACAGGGGATCACAGATACGCAGTATTTT. Translated, it gives CASRPQGITDTQYF.

In its sample, this clone was seen once. The junction does not match germline at one end; this may be a read error. The chain uses TRBV7-8 and TRBJ1-2; D is possibly TRBD1 (5 bases). CDR1 and CDR2 (germline): SGHVS, FQNEAQ. The CDR3 extends over 12 amino acids. The CDR3 spells CASSLVTGHSLF. As DNA, the CDR3 is TGTGCCAGCAGCTTAGTCACAGGCCACAGCTTGTTC.